This T cell receptor beta chain was sequenced during a study of human T cells and chemical hapten exposure. The time point was: patch test 1, 2 weeks after DPC sensitization. Treatment indicated: therapeutic diphenylcyclopropenone sensitization with weekly scalp DPC. RNA extraction used unfractionated whole blood as the source of total RNA. With 0 bases removed from V and 0 bases from J, the gap between germline ends came to 19 bases. This CDR3 spans 19 amino acids. CDR1 and CDR2 (germline): SGHDN, FVKESK. This clonotype was seen only a few times. What it recognizes is unknown. Study outcomes and limitations: Large CDR3 similarity clusters arose significantly more often from expanded TCRs than from controls.

TCRdb called the RACE reads again in MiXCR, with one record for every CDR3 protein. Here the sample spans about 380,000 distinct CDR3 sequences, around 4.8% being singletons. The sample was whole blood, taken in connection with sensitization to the hapten diphenylcyclopropenone (DPC). The chain couples TRBV14 to TRBJ2-3; possible D gene TRBD1, 5 bases. This sequence originates from a woman between 45 and 65 years old with alopecia areata. Some clones in this sample may be carry-over from other donors' samples. CDR3 nucleotides: TGTGCCAGCAGCCAAGAAGTGGGGCGACTCTATCCTAGCACAGATACGCAGTATTTT. Translation gives CASSQEVGRLYPSTDTQYF.